A selection of T cell receptor beta chains follows, all from one sample in a study of T cell responses to AZD1222 COVID-19 vaccine. Assay: immunoSEQ multiplex PCR; the TCRdb copy retains only in-frame clones and omits some. The data contain around 200,000 clones, approximately 91% of them singletons. This specimen consisted of peripheral blood, obtained on day 0 of AZD1222 vaccination. Every receptor here comes from an adult in good health. CDR3s include the opening cysteine and the closing phenylalanine or tryptophan. D genes are given only for firm matches. Clone size appears in some rows only: once, few, many, or a class for an expanded clone.

d_gene | abundance | j_gene | v_gene | CDR3aa | CDR3nt
. | . | TRBJ2-3 | TRBV27 | CASRWGVEGTDTQYF | TGTGCCAGCAGGTGGGGGGTAGAGGGCACAGATACGCAGTATTTT
TRBD1 | . | TRBJ1-5 | TRBV27 | CASSLGTGINQPQHF | TGTGCCAGCAGTTTAGGGACAGGGATTAATCAGCCCCAGCATTTT
. | . | TRBJ1-2 | TRBV9 | CASSVAGRNYGYTF | TGTGCCAGCAGCGTAGCCGGCAGAAATTATGGCTACACCTTC
TRBD2 | . | TRBJ2-1 | TRBV7-8 | CASSFGLAGGVTYNEQFF | TGTGCCAGCAGCTTCGGACTAGCGGGGGGCGTCACCTACAATGAGCAGTTCTTC
TRBD1 | . | TRBJ1-3 | TRBV10-1 | CASSGPTGQGASGNTIYF | TGCGCCAGCAGTGGACCGACGGGACAGGGGGCTTCTGGAAACACCATATATTTT
. | . | TRBJ2-7 | TRBV12-3/TRBV12-4 | CASSRGSTYEQYF | TGTGCCAGCAGTAGGGGCAGCACCTACGAGCAGTACTTC
. | . | TRBJ2-2 | TRBV21-1 | CASSERWRGNTGELFF | TGTGCCAGCAGCGAACGGTGGAGGGGGAACACCGGGGAGCTGTTTTTT
. | . | TRBJ1-4 | TRBV2 | CASSEASKREKLFF | TGTGCCAGCAGTGAAGCGTCGAAGAGGGAAAAACTGTTTTTT
. | . | TRBJ2-2 | TRBV24-1 | CATSDPPFGELFF | TGTGCCACCAGTGATCCGCCGTTCGGGGAGCTGTTTTTT
TRBD1 | once | TRBJ2-1 | TRBV5-6 | CASSLEVGQGGDEQFF | TGTGCCAGCAGCTTGGAGGTGGGACAGGGTGGAGATGAGCAGTTCTTC
. | . | TRBJ2-1 | TRBV25-1 | CASSEQLNEQFF | TGTGCCAGCAGTGAACAACTCAATGAGCAGTTCTTC
. | . | TRBJ2-1 | TRBV7-9 | CASSLVARVGPKDYNEQFF | TGTGCCAGCAGCTTAGTAGCCAGGGTCGGTCCCAAGGACTACAATGAGCAGTTCTTC
TRBD1 | . | TRBJ1-2 | TRBV6-5 | CASRNRGSGYGYTF | TGTGCCAGCAGGAACAGGGGATCGGGCTATGGCTACACCTTC
TRBD2 | . | TRBJ2-7 | TRBV28 | CASSLLTSGRYEQYF | TGTGCCAGCAGCCTACTGACTAGCGGGAGGTACGAGCAGTACTTC
TRBD1 | . | TRBJ1-2 | TRBV28 | CASSFLGQGLNYGYTF | TGTGCCAGCAGTTTTTTAGGACAGGGATTGAACTATGGCTACACCTTC
. | . | TRBJ2-7 | TRBV18 | CASSPSQRYEQYF | TGTGCCAGCTCACCTTCGCAACGTTACGAGCAGTACTTC
. | . | TRBJ2-7 | TRBV11-1 | CASSLGTYEQYF | TGTGCCAGCAGCTTGGGGACCTACGAGCAGTACTTC
. | . | TRBJ2-1 | TRBV9 | CASSVGGEGRVVPSSYNEQFF | TGTGCCAGCAGCGTAGGGGGCGAGGGCAGGGTGGTGCCGAGCTCCTACAATGAGCAGTTCTTC
. | . | TRBJ2-7 | TRBV18 | CASSLQGLREQYF | TGTGCCAGCTCACTTCAAGGGTTGCGAGAGCAGTACTTC
. | . | TRBJ1-1 | TRBV19 | CASSKAGARNTEAFF | TGTGCCAGTAGTAAGGCGGGGGCAAGGAACACTGAAGCTTTCTTT
TRBD1 | . | TRBJ2-7 | TRBV7-9 | CASSSPTGGYEQYF | TGTGCCAGCAGCTCGCCCACAGGGGGCTACGAGCAGTACTTC
. | . | TRBJ2-5 | TRBV28 | CASSNLLDQETQYF | TGTGCCAGCAGCAACCTGTTGGACCAAGAGACCCAGTACTTC
. | . | TRBJ1-6 | TRBV6-4 | CASSERDGSNSPLHF | TGTGCCAGCAGTGAAAGGGACGGATCTAATTCACCCCTCCACTTT
. | . | TRBJ2-3 | TRBV5-5 | CASKRTRSTDTQYF | TGTGCCAGCAAAAGGACGCGGAGCACAGATACGCAGTATTTT
TRBD1 | . | TRBJ2-7 | TRBV24-1 | CATSDPPQGVLEQYF | TGTGCCACCAGTGACCCCCCCCAGGGGGTGCTCGAGCAGTACTTC
TRBD1 | . | TRBJ1-2 | TRBV27 | CASGTRNRGGYTF | TGTGCCAGCGGTACCCGGAACAGGGGAGGCTACACCTTC
TRBD1 | . | TRBJ1-3 | TRBV9 | CASSAGQALRGNTIYF | TGTGCCAGCAGCGCAGGACAGGCCCTCCGGGGAAACACCATATATTTT
TRBD1 | . | TRBJ1-5 | TRBV5-8 | CASSLGRDRGQPQHF | TGTGCCAGCAGCTTGGGACGGGACAGAGGCCAGCCCCAGCATTTT
. | . | TRBJ1-2 | TRBV7-9 | CASSLAGVGNYGYTF | TGTGCCAGCAGCTTAGCGGGTGTCGGGAACTATGGCTACACCTTC
. | . | TRBJ2-5 | TRBV28 | CASSFWSFSSEMGQETQYF | TGTGCCAGCAGTTTTTGGTCATTTTCGTCTGAGATGGGCCAAGAGACCCAGTACTTC
. | . | TRBJ2-7 | TRBV7-9 | CASSFRGVSYEQYF | TGTGCCAGCAGCTTCAGGGGGGTTTCCTACGAGCAGTACTTC
. | . | TRBJ2-3 | TRBV7-2 | CASSLVARAPDTQYF | TGTGCCAGCAGCTTAGTAGCACGAGCTCCAGATACGCAGTATTTT
. | . | TRBJ2-5 | TRBV27 | CASRTSGETRETQYF | TGTGCCAGCAGAACAAGTGGGGAAACCCGAGAGACCCAGTACTTC
TRBD2 | . | TRBJ2-1 | TRBV15 | CATSRAGGLNEQFF | TGTGCCACCAGCAGAGCGGGGGGGCTTAATGAGCAGTTCTTC
. | . | TRBJ2-5 | TRBV11-2 | CASSFQGLEKETQYF | TGTGCCAGCAGCTTCCAGGGTTTAGAAAAAGAGACCCAGTACTTC
. | . | TRBJ1-5 | TRBV4-1 | CASSYGENSNQPQHF | TGCGCCAGCAGTTACGGGGAAAATAGCAATCAGCCCCAGCATTTT
TRBD1 | . | TRBJ2-7 | TRBV7-9 | CASSLPRGTGEAYEQYF | TGTGCCAGCAGCTTACCCCGCGGGACAGGGGAAGCCTACGAGCAGTACTTC
TRBD2 | . | TRBJ2-5 | TRBV6-2/TRBV6-3 | CASSHPLQLAGGGETQYF | TGTGCCAGCAGTCATCCACTCCAACTAGCGGGGGGAGGGGAGACCCAGTACTTC
TRBD1 | . | TRBJ2-2 | TRBV19 | CASSILGGIGELFF | TGTGCCAGTAGTATCCTAGGGGGCATCGGGGAGCTGTTTTTT
. | . | TRBJ2-1 | TRBV5-1 | CASTPGDSYNEQFF | TGCGCGAGTACGCCGGGAGACTCCTACAATGAGCAGTTCTTC
. | . | TRBJ1-1 | TRBV4-2 | CASSQGRARSTEAFF | TGTGCCAGCAGCCAAGGAAGGGCTCGGAGCACTGAAGCTTTCTTT
. | . | TRBJ2-7 | TRBV19 | CASSTRGGEQYF | TGTGCCAGTAGTACCCGGGGTGGCGAGCAGTACTTC
. | . | TRBJ2-3 | TRBV7-2 | CASSLVGGLGTDTQYF | TGTGCCAGCAGCTTAGTTGGGGGACTCGGCACAGATACGCAGTATTTT
. | . | TRBJ2-1 | TRBV18 | CASSPQQIPGNEQFF | TGTGCCAGCTCACCCCAACAGATACCAGGCAATGAGCAGTTCTTC
TRBD2 | once | TRBJ2-1 | TRBV15 | CATSWRTSGSRNEQFF | TGTGCCACCAGCTGGCGGACTAGCGGGAGTAGGAATGAGCAGTTCTTC
. | . | TRBJ2-2 | TRBV5-6 | CASSLRETASNTGELFF | TGTGCCAGCAGCTTGAGGGAGACAGCTTCGAACACCGGGGAGCTGTTTTTT
TRBD1 | . | TRBJ1-1 | TRBV5-1 | CASSLARDRGRVGNTEAFF | TGCGCCAGCAGCTTGGCCCGGGACAGGGGGCGCGTCGGGAACACTGAAGCTTTCTTT
. | . | TRBJ2-4 | TRBV9 | CASSVSPNLGNVQYF | TGTGCCAGCAGCGTAAGTCCAAATTTGGGGAACGTTCAGTACTTC